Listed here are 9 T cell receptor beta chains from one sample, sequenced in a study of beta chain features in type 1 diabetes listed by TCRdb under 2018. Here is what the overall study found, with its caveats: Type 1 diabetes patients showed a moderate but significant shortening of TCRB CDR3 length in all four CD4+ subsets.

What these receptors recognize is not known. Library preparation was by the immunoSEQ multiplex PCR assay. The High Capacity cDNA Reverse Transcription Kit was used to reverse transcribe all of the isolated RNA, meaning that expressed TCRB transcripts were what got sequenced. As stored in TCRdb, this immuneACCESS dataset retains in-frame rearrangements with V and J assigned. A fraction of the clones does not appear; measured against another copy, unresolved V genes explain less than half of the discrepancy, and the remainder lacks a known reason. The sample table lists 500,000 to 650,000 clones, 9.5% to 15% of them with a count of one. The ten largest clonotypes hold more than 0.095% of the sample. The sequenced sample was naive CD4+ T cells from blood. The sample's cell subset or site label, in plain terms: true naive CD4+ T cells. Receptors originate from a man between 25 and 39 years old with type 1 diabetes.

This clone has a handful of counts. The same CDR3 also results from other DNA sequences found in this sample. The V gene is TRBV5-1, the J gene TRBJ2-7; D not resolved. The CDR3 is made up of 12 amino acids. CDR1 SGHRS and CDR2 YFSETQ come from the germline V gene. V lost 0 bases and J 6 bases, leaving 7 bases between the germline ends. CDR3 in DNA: TGCGCCAGCAGCTTGGAGGGCTCCGAGCAGTACTTC. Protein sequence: CASSLEGSEQYF.

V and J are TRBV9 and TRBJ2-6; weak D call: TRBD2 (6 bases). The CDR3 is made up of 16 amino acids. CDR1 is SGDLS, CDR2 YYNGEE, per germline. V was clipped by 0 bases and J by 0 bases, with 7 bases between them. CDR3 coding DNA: TGTGCCAGCAGCGTAGGGAGGGACTCTGGGGCCAACGTCCTGACTTTC. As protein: CASSVGRDSGANVLTF.

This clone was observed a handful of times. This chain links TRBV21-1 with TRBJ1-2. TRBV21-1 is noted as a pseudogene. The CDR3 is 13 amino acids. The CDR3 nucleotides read TGTGCCAGCACCCCGCGCACCGTCTATGGCTACACCTTC. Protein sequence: CASTPRTVYGYTF.

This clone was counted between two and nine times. The CDR3 protein is CASSPNRAGRETQYF. As DNA, the CDR3 is TGTGCCAGCAGCCCAAATCGGGCAGGGCGGGAGACCCAGTACTTC. The V and J genes are TRBV7-3 and TRBJ2-5, with D possibly TRBD1 on 5 matching bases. This CDR3 is built from 15 residues. Germline V gene lookup returns CDR1 SGHTA and CDR2 FQGTGA. V gave up 5 bases and J gave up 5 bases, with 18 bases separating them. The whole variable domain, filled in from reference TRBV7-3 and TRBJ2-5, reads GAGVSQTPSNKVTEKGKYVELRCDPISGHTALYWYRQSLGQGPEFLIYFQGTGAADDSGLPNDRFFAVRPEGSVSTLKIQRTERGDSAVYLCASSPNRAGRETQYFGPGTRLLVL.

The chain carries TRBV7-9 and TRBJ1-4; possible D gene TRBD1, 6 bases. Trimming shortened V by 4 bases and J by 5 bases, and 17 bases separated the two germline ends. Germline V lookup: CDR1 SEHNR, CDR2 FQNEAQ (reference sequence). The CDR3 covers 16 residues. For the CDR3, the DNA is TGTGCCAGCAGCTCCCGACGAGGACAGATGAATGAAAAACTGTTTTTT. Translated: CASSSRRGQMNEKLFF.

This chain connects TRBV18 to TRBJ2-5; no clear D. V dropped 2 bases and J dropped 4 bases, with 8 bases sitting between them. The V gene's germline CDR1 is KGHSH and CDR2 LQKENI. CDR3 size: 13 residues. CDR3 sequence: CASSPVSRETQYF. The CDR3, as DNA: TGTGCCAGCTCACCAGTCAGTAGAGAGACCCAGTACTTC.

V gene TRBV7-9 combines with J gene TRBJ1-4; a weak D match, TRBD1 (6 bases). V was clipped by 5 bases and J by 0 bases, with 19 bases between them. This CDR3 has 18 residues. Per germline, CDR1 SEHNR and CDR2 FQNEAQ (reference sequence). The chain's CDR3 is CASSPGVSGSATNEKLFF. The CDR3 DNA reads TGTGCCAGCAGCCCAGGGGTTTCAGGGTCTGCAACTAATGAAAAACTGTTTTTT.

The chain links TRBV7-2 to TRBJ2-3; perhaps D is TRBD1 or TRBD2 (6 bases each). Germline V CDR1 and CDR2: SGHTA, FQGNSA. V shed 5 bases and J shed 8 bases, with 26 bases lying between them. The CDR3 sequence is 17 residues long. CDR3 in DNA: TGTGCCAGCAGCCTAGGGGGGACATACAGCGTCCTTAGTACGCAGTATTTT. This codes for CASSLGGTYSVLSTQYF.

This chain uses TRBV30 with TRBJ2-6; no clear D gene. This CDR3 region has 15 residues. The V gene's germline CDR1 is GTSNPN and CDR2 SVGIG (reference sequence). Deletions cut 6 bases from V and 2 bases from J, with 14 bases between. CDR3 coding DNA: TGTGCCTGTCCCTACCCAGGAACTGGGGCCAACGTCCTGACTTTC. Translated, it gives CACPYPGTGANVLTF.